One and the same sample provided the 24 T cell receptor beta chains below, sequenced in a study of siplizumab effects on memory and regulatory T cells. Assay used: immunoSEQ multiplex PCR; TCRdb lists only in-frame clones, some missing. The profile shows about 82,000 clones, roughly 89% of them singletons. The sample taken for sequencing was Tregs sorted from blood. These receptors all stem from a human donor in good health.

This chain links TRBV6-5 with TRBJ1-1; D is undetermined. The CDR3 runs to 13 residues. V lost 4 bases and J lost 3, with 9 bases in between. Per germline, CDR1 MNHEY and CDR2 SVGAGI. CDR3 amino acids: CASSWRAHTEAFF. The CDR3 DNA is TGTGCCAGCAGTTGGCGGGCCCACACTGAAGCTTTCTTT.

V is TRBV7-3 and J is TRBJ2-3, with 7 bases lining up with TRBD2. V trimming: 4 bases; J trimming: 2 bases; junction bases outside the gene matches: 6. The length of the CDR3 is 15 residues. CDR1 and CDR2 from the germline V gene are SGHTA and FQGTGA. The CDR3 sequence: CASSSRGVSTDTQYF. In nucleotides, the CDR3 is TGTGCCAGCAGCTCACGGGGGGTCTCCACAGATACGCAGTATTTT.

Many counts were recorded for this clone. This chain's CDR3 is CASSKSGTGVINQPQHF. In DNA form, the CDR3 reads TGTGCCAGCAGCAAATCCGGGACAGGGGTGATCAATCAGCCCCAGCATTTT. The rearrangement joins TRBV28 to TRBJ1-5; TRBD1 matches at 10 bases. The CDR3 length is 17 residues. The germline CDR1 and CDR2 sequences are MDHEN and SYDVKM. Trimming cost V 6 bases and J 3 bases; bases outside gene matches: 11.

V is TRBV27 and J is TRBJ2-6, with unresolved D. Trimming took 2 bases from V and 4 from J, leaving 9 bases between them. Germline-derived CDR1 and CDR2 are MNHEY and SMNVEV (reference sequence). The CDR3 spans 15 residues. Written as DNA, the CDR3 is TGTGCCAGCAGTTTAGTGAGGTCGGGGGCCAACGTCCTGACTTTC. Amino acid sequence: CASSLVRSGANVLTF.

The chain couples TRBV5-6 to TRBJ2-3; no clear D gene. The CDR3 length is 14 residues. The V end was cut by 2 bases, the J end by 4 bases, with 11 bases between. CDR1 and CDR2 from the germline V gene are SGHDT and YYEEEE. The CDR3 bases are TGTGCCAGCAGCTTAGCAGGTAGGGCAGATACGCAGTATTTT. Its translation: CASSLAGRADTQYF.

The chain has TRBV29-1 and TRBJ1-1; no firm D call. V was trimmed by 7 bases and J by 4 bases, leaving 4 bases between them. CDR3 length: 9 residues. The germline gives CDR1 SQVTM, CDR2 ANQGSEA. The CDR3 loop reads CSGGTEAFF. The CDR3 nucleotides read TGCAGCGGCGGCACTGAAGCTTTCTTT.

The DNA of the CDR3 is TGTGCCAGCAGTCCCACTGTCGGACAAGAGACCCAGTACTTC. Residues: CASSPTVGQETQYF. This chain joins TRBV5-4 and TRBJ2-5, with unresolved D. The V gene lost 5 bases and the J gene lost 2 bases, with 13 bases spanning the gap. Germline V gives CDR1 SGHNT, CDR2 YYREEE (reference sequence). This CDR3 has 14 residues.

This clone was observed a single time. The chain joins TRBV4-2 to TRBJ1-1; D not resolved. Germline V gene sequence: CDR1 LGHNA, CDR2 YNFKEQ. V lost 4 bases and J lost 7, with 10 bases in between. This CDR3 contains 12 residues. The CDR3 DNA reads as TGTGCCAGCAGCCCTGTTGCGAGTGAAGCTTTCTTT. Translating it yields CASSPVASEAFF.

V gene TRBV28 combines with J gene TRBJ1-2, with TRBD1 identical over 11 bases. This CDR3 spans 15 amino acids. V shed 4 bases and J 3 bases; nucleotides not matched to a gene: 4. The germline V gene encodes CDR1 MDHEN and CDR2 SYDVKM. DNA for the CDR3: TGTGCCAGCAGTTCAGGACAGGGGGCACACTATGGCTACACCTTC. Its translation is CASSSGQGAHYGYTF.

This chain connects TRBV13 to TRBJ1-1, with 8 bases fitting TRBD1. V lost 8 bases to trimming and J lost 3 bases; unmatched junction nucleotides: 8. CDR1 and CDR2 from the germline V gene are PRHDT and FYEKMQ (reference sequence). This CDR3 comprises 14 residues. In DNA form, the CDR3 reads TGTGCCAGCGAAGGACAGGGTACCTACACTGAAGCTTTCTTT. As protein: CASEGQGTYTEAFF.

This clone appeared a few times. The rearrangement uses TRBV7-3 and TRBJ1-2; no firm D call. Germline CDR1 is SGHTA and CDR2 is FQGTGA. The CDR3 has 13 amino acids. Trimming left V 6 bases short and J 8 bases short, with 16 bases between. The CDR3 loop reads CASSQNPSRGYTF. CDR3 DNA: TGTGCCAGCAGTCAAAACCCCAGCAGAGGCTACACCTTC. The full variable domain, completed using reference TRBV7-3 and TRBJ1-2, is GAGVSQTPSNKVTEKGKYVELRCDPISGHTALYWYRQSLGQGPEFLIYFQGTGAADDSGLPNDRFFAVRPEGSVSTLKIQRTERGDSAVYLCASSQNPSRGYTFGSGTRLTVV.

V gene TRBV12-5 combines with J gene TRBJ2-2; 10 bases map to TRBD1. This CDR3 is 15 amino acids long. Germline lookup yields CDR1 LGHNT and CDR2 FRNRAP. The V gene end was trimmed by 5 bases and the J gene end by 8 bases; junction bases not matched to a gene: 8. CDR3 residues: CASGPGQGLTGELFF. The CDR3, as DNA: TGTGCTAGTGGTCCGGGACAGGGGTTAACGGGGGAGCTGTTTTTT.

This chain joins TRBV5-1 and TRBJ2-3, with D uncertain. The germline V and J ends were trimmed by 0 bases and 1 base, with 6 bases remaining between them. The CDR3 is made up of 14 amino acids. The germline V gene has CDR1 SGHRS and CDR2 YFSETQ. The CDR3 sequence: CASSLARGTDTQYF. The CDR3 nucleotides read TGCGCCAGCAGCTTGGCACGGGGCACAGATACGCAGTATTTT.

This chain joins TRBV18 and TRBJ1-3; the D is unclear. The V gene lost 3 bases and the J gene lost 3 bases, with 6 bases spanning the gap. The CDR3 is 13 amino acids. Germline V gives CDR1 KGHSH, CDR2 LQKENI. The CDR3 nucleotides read TGTGCCAGCTCACCTGCCGATGGAAACACCATATATTTT. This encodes CASSPADGNTIYF.

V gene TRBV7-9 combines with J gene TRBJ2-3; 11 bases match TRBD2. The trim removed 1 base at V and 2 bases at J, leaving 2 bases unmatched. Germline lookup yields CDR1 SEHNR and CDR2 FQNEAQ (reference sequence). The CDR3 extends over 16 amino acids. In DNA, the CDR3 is TGTGCCAGCAGCTTAGTAGCGGGGGGGCTCACAGATACGCAGTATTTT. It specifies CASSLVAGGLTDTQYF.

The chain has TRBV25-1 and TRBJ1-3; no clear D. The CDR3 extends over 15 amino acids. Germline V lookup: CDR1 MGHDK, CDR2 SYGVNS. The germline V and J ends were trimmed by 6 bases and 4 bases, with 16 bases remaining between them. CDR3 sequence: CASSVEAPLGNTIYF. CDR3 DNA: TGTGCCAGCAGCGTAGAAGCGCCCCTCGGAAACACCATATATTTT.

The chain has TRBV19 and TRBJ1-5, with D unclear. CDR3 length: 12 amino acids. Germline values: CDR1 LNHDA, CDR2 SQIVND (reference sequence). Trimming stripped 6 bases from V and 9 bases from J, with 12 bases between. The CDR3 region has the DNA TGTGCCAGTAGGGACCTCCAAGGGCCCCAGCATTTT. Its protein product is CASRDLQGPQHF.

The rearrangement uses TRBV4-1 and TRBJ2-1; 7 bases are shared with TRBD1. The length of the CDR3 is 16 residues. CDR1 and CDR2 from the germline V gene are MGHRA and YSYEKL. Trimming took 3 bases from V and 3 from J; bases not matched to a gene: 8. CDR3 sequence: CASSQSQGQIYNEQFF. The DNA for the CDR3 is TGCGCCAGCAGCCAGTCCCAGGGACAGATCTACAATGAGCAGTTCTTC.

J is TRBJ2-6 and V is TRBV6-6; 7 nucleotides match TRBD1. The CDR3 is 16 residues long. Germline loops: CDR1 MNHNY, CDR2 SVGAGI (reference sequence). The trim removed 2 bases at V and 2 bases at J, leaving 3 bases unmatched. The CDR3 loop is CASSYLGGAGANVLTF. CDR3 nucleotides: TGTGCCAGCAGTTACCTAGGGGGCGCTGGGGCCAACGTCCTGACTTTC.

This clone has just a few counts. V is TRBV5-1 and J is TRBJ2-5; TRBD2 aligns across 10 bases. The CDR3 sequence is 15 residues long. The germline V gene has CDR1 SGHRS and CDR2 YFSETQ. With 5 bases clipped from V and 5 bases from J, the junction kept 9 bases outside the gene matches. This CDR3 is CASSPSGGFIETQYF. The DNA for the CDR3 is TGCGCCAGCAGTCCTAGCGGGGGATTTATCGAGACCCAGTACTTC.

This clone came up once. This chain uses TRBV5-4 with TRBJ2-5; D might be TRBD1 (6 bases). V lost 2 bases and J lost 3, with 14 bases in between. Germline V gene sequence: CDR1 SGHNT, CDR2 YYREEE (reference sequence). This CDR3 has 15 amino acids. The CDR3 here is CASSLQGRREETQYF. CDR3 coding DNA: TGTGCCAGCAGCTTACAGGGTAGGCGGGAAGAGACCCAGTACTTC.

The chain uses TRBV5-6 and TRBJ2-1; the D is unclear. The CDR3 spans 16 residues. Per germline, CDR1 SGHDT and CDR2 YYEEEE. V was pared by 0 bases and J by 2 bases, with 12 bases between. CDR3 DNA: TGTGCCAGCAGCTTGGCAACGTCCCTGGCCTACAATGAGCAGTTCTTC. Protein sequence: CASSLATSLAYNEQFF.

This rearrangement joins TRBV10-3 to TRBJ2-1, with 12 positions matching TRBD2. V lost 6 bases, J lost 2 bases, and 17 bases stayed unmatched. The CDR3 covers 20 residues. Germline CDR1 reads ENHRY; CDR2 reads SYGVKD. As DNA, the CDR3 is TGTGCCATCAGCCAAAGGTCTAGCGGGGGGGCCGTGGGTCCCTACAATGAGCAGTTCTTC. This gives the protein CAISQRSSGGAVGPYNEQFF.

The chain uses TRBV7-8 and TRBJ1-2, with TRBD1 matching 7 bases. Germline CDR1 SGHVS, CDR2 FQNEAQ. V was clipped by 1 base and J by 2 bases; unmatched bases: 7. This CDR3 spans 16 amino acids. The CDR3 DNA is TGTGCCAGCAGCTTAGGCAGGGGGGTGGGAAACTATGGCTACACCTTC. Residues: CASSLGRGVGNYGYTF.